The 13 T cell receptor beta chains below all came from one sample that was sequenced in a study of CD8 T cells in Susac syndrome. Random-hexamer reverse transcription was applied to roughly 0.5 to 1 ug RNA. TCRdb re-analysed the immunoSEQ multiplex PCR reads in MiXCR, keeping a single row per CDR3 protein. In the table there are 100,000 to 150,000 distinct CDR3 sequences, around 94% of which are singletons. The sample comprised CD4+ T cells from PBMCs. The receptor source for this set is a human donor in good health.

This chain uses TRBV15 with TRBJ2-7; TRBD2 is a possible D gene (5 bases). The CDR3 totals 15 residues. Germline V CDR1 and CDR2: LNHNV, YYDKDF (reference sequence). V was pared by 3 bases and J by 5 bases, with 17 bases between. In DNA form, the CDR3 reads TGTGCCACCAGCAGCGTCGGGGAGCTCGAGAACGAGCAGTACTTC. Translating gives CATSSVGELENEQYF.

CDR3: CSARALLAGGGRHPDTQYF. The CDR3 nucleotides read TGCAGTGCTAGAGCGTTGCTAGCGGGAGGAGGACGCCACCCAGATACGCAGTATTTT. The chain is built from TRBV20-1 and TRBJ2-3; 11 bases match TRBD2. The V gene end was trimmed by 1 base and the J gene end by 4 bases; junction bases not matched to a gene: 16. This CDR3 contains 19 residues. The germline gives CDR1 DFQATT, CDR2 SNEGSKA (reference sequence).

The CDR3, as DNA: TGCGCCAGCAGCTTGGGGTACAGGAACACTGAAGCTTTCTTT. Residues: CASSLGYRNTEAFF. This chain links TRBV5-1 with TRBJ1-1; D not certain. Germline CDR1 reads SGHRS; CDR2 reads YFSETQ. The V gene lost 0 bases and the J gene lost 1 base, with 7 bases spanning the gap. CDR3 size: 14 residues.

The CDR3 sequence is CASSYDSSSGNTIYF. DNA for the CDR3: TGTGCCAGCAGTTACGATTCGAGCTCTGGAAACACCATATATTTT. The chain has TRBV6-5 and TRBJ1-3; D remains ambiguous. CDR1 is MNHEY and CDR2 is SVGAGI in the germline V gene. V was clipped by 2 bases and J by 0 bases, with 8 bases between them. The CDR3 extends over 15 amino acids.

This chain uses TRBV7-9 with TRBJ2-1, with TRBD1 matching 7 bases. V lost 9 bases to trimming and J lost 5 bases; unmatched junction nucleotides: 4. In germline, CDR1 is SEHNR, CDR2 FQNEAQ (reference sequence). This CDR3 is built from 12 residues. CDR3 bases: TGTGCCAGTGACAGGGTAAACAATGAGCAGTTCTTC. It codes for CASDRVNNEQFF.

The rearrangement links TRBV6-6 to TRBJ1-4; a possible D gene is TRBD1 (6 bases). Germline assignment: CDR1 MNHNY and CDR2 SVGAGI (reference sequence). V dropped 10 bases and J dropped 6 bases, with 18 bases sitting between them. The CDR3 length is 14 residues. In nucleotides, the CDR3 is TGTGCCACCAAGGATGGGGGGGCGGATGAAAAACTGTTTTTT. Its translation: CATKDGGADEKLFF.

The rearrangement links TRBV7-8 to TRBJ1-2; possible D gene TRBD1, 6 bases. The CDR3 is made up of 13 amino acids. Germline V gene data show CDR1 as SGHVS and CDR2 as FQNEAQ. Trimming took 5 bases from V and 4 from J, leaving 11 bases between them. CDR3 in amino acids: CASSVGATYGYTF. The DNA of the CDR3 is TGTGCCAGCAGCGTGGGGGCGACCTATGGCTACACCTTC.

The chain is built from TRBV20-1 and TRBJ1-4; D is unclear. The CDR3 is 11 residues long. The V gene's germline CDR1 is DFQATT and CDR2 SNEGSKA (reference sequence). Trimming removed 4 bases at V and 5 bases at J, with 5 bases between. The chain's CDR3 is CSANQNEKLFF. The CDR3 nucleotides are TGCAGTGCTAACCAGAATGAAAAACTGTTTTTT.

V and J are TRBV10-3 and TRBJ2-7; TRBD2 aligns across 7 bases. The CDR3 extends over 15 amino acids. The V gene's germline CDR1 is ENHRY and CDR2 SYGVKD. V shed 3 bases and J 1 base; nucleotides not matched to a gene: 6. The CDR3 is CAISEAASGSYEQYF. CDR3 nucleotide sequence: TGTGCCATCAGTGAAGCGGCTAGCGGATCCTACGAGCAGTACTTC.

The rearrangement joins TRBV3-1 to TRBJ2-7; D possibly corresponds to TRBD1 (6 bases). The length of the CDR3 is 14 residues. Germline CDR1 reads LGHDT; CDR2 reads YNNKEL (reference sequence). Trimming left V 1 base short and J 0 bases short, with 7 bases between. DNA for the CDR3: TGTGCCAGCAGCCAAGTCAGGGGCTCCTACGAGCAGTACTTC. Translated, it gives CASSQVRGSYEQYF.

In this sample, this clonotype turned up once. The V and J genes are TRBV12-3 or TRBV12-4 and TRBJ2-5; D is perhaps TRBD1 or TRBD2 (6 bases each). The J call may be wrong; the DNA end is better matched by TRBJ2-1. The CDR3 runs to 15 residues. The CDR3 sequence: CASSTHRVAAEGQFF. As DNA, the CDR3 is TGTGCCAGCAGTACCCACAGGGTAGCGGCGGAGGGGCAGTTCTTC.

This chain links TRBV11-2 with TRBJ2-4; 8 bases fit TRBD1. The V segment lost 5 bases and the J segment 9 bases; nucleotides outside the gene matches: 6. Germline V lookup: CDR1 SGHAT, CDR2 FQNNGV. The CDR3 runs 13 residues. The CDR3 DNA sequence: TGTGCCAGCAGCACGGACAGGGAGAGCATTCAGTACTTC. It specifies CASSTDRESIQYF.

The chain uses TRBV20-1 and TRBJ1-5; D remains ambiguous. Germline assignment: CDR1 DFQATT and CDR2 SNEGSKA (reference sequence). V was shortened by 0 bases and J by 9 bases, with 18 bases between the two germline ends. The CDR3 extends over 15 amino acids. The CDR3 spells CSARELGSLDSPQHF. The CDR3 nucleotides are TGCAGTGCTAGAGAATTAGGGTCCTTAGATTCGCCCCAGCATTTT.